This TCR beta chain comes out of a study of shared T cell receptors in the human thymus. The method was immunoSEQ multiplex PCR; TCRdb's version includes in-frame clones alone and lacks a portion of them. The sample consists of more than 300,000 clones, 85% to 95% of them appearing once. Germline lookup yields CDR1 SGHVS and CDR2 FNYEAQ. J lost 5 bases, V lost 2 bases, and 5 bases had no gene match. This CDR3 is 15 amino acids long. This sequence was found in a human donor. Specimen: thymocytes. The chain couples TRBV7-6 to TRBJ1-2, with 10 bases lining up with TRBD1. The CDR3 protein is CASSLPAGQGYGYTF. The CDR3 nucleotides are TGTGCCAGCAGCTTACCCGCGGGACAGGGGTATGGCTACACCTTC.